This T cell receptor (beta chain) was retrieved from a study of control samples from healthy donors and cancer patients. This table comes from immunoSEQ multiplex PCR, and its TCRdb copy is limited to in-frame clones, with some not included. The sample contains about 130,000 clones, roughly 90% of which appear only once. V was trimmed by 1 base and J by 0 bases, leaving 11 bases between them. Germline values: CDR1 SGDLS, CDR2 YYNGEE. There are 15 residues in the CDR3. The gene calls are TRBV9 and TRBJ2-7; D is undetermined. Sequencing was performed on blood. The sequence derives from a man younger than 30 in good health. The CDR3 DNA reads TGTGCCAGCAGCGTATCGGCAGGCGACTCCTACGAGCAGTACTTC. It yields the protein CASSVSAGDSYEQYF.